This T cell receptor (beta chain) stems from a study of shared clonotypes between healthy human individuals. The CDR3 contains 12 residues. Germline V lookup: CDR1 MDHEN, CDR2 SYDVKM. V was clipped by 5 bases and J by 2 bases, with 6 bases between them. This clone was seen just once. Measured with immunoSEQ multiplex PCR; TCRdb has only the in-frame clones, and not every one. The sample has 2 million to 2.5 million clones; around 95% are singletons. The receptor comes from a man between 18 and 29 years old in good health. This sequence joins TRBV28 and TRBJ2-5, with unresolved D. The sequenced sample consisted of naive CD4+ T cells sorted from blood. Stated subset: CD45RA+ positively selected. DNA of the CDR3: TGTGCCAGCAGTACCAAACAAGAGACCCAGTACTTC. As protein: CASSTKQETQYF.